These 27 T cell receptor beta chains came from one sample sequenced in a study of human T cells and chemical hapten exposure. One entry per CDR3 protein, called by TCRdb with MiXCR from the RACE reads. The data contain around 110,000 distinct CDR3 sequences, about 12% of them seen just once; the ten biggest clones take up 1.4%. Time point meaning: patch test 1, 2 weeks after DPC sensitization. Treatment noted: therapeutic diphenylcyclopropenone sensitization with weekly scalp DPC. The material sequenced was whole blood, taken in connection with sensitization to the hapten diphenylcyclopropenone (DPC). The receptors come from a woman in her 50s with alopecia areata. Some clones in this sample may be carry-over from other donors' samples.

The DNA for the CDR3 is TGCGCCAGCAGTGAGTTGGACAGACTTAGCACAGATACGCAGTATTTT. This translates into CASSELDRLSTDTQYF. The chain couples TRBV10-2 to TRBJ2-3; TRBD1 might be the D (6 bases). The CDR3 covers 16 residues. Germline V CDR1 and CDR2: WSHSY, SAAADI. Between the trimmed V and J ends, which lost 1 base and 0 bases, there was a span of 11 bases.

This clonotype occurred many times. The rearrangement uses TRBV29-1 and TRBJ2-2; D remains unclear. CDR3 length: 13 amino acids. The ends were cut back, 7 bases at V and 3 bases at J, with 12 bases in the middle. CDR1 and CDR2 (germline): SQVTM, ANQGSEA. The CDR3 region has the DNA TGCAGCGCTTGCCGGGCTGACACCGGGGAGCTGTTTTTT. Translation: CSACRADTGELFF.

In this sample, this clonotype turned up many times. This chain connects TRBV7-2 to TRBJ1-5; 8 bases line up with TRBD1. This CDR3 has 14 amino acids. V lost 4 bases to trimming and J lost 5 bases; unmatched junction nucleotides: 4. In germline, CDR1 is SGHTA, CDR2 FQGNSA. DNA for the CDR3: TGTGCCAGCAGCTCCGGACAGGGTGATCAGCCCCAGCATTTT. Protein product: CASSSGQGDQPQHF.

This clonotype was observed a handful of times. The chain links TRBV12-2 to TRBJ2-7; no check of the table's D call, TRBD1, against the DNA was made. TRBV12-2 is termed a pseudogene. This CDR3 comprises 14 residues. The CDR3 DNA follows: TGTGCAAGTCGCTTATGGGTCGGGACCTACGAGCAGTACTTC. Protein: CASRLWVGTYEQYF.

This clonotype was counted between two and nine times. The chain has TRBV7-9 and TRBJ2-1; 8 bases match TRBD1. The CDR3 sequence is 14 residues long. The J segment lost 10 bases and the V segment lost 3 bases, leaving 8 bases of the junction unmatched. Germline assignment: CDR1 SEHNR and CDR2 FQNEAQ (reference sequence). In DNA, the CDR3 is TGTGCCAGCAGCTTCGTCATCAGGGGGCACGAGCAGTTCTTC. Translated: CASSFVIRGHEQFF.

This clonotype was detected ten times or more. The chain joins TRBV7-9 to TRBJ1-1, with 7 bases lining up with TRBD1. The CDR3 sequence is 13 residues long. Germline CDR1 reads SEHNR; CDR2 reads FQNEAQ (reference sequence). V shed 2 bases and J 5 bases; nucleotides not matched to a gene: 2. This chain's CDR3 is CASSLLQGTEAFF. The CDR3 DNA is TGTGCCAGCAGCTTACTACAGGGGACTGAAGCTTTCTTT.

Many counts were recorded for this clonotype. The gene calls are TRBV18 and TRBJ1-5; 7 nucleotides line up with TRBD1. The V gene end was trimmed by 5 bases and the J gene end by 2 bases; junction bases not matched to a gene: 3. The CDR3 totals 14 residues. The germline V gene has CDR1 KGHSH and CDR2 LQKENI. In nucleotides, the CDR3 is TGTGCCAGCTCAAATGACAGGGGCAATCAGCCCCAGCATTTT. Its protein is CASSNDRGNQPQHF.

This clonotype was recorded many times. The V call is TRBV24-1, the J call TRBJ2-5; TRBD2 agrees at 8 bases. The CDR3 runs 15 residues. Germline V gene lookup returns CDR1 KGHDR and CDR2 SFDVKD. V lost 0 bases, J lost 4 bases, and 3 bases stayed unmatched. The CDR3 DNA follows: TGTGCCACCAGTGATTTGAAGCGGGAGCGAGAGACCCAGTACTTC. Its protein is CATSDLKRERETQYF.

The rearrangement joins TRBV7-8 to TRBJ2-1; tentative D call: TRBD1 (5 bases). The CDR3 runs 12 residues. With 4 bases removed from V and 14 bases from J, the gap between germline ends came to 15 bases. The V gene's germline CDR1 is SGHVS and CDR2 FQNEAQ. CDR3 sequence reads: CASSSLRVAEFF. DNA of the CDR3: TGTGCCAGCAGCTCTCTCAGGGTGGCCGAGTTCTTC.

The chain carries TRBV15 and TRBJ2-5; no clear D. V gave up 0 bases and J gave up 10 bases, with 9 bases separating them. The CDR3 extends over 12 amino acids. Germline V CDR1 and CDR2: LNHNV, YYDKDF (reference sequence). The CDR3, as DNA: TGTGCCACCAGCAGAGATCAGCAGCGCCAGTACTTC. It translates to CATSRDQQRQYF. Using reference TRBV15 and TRBJ2-5 for the parts outside the CDR3, the full variable domain is DAMVIQNPRYQVTQFGKPVTLSCSQTLNHNVMYWYQQKSSQAPKLLFHYYDKDFNNEADTPDNFQSRRPNTSFCFLDIRSPGLGDTAMYLCATSRDQQRQYFGPGTRLLVL.

The table lists this clonotype with many counts. The V gene is TRBV29-1, the J gene TRBJ2-1; maybe TRBD1 (5 bases). Per the germline V gene, CDR1 is SQVTM and CDR2 is ANQGSEA. This CDR3 is built from 13 residues. The germline V and J ends were trimmed by 4 bases and 7 bases, with 14 bases remaining between them. This chain's CDR3 is CSVAPAAGNEQFF. In DNA, the CDR3 is TGCAGCGTTGCCCCGGCGGCAGGGAATGAGCAGTTCTTC.

V usage is TRBV4-2 and J usage is TRBJ1-1; D unresolved. The V and J ends lost 4 bases and 0 bases respectively, with 9 bases between them. CDR1 and CDR2 from the germline V gene are LGHNA and YNFKEQ. This CDR3 is built from 14 residues. This chain's CDR3 is CASSLLQMNTEAFF. CDR3 nucleotide sequence: TGTGCCAGCAGCCTTCTCCAAATGAACACTGAAGCTTTCTTT.

This clonotype has a count of ten or more. V is TRBV6-2 or TRBV6-3 and J is TRBJ1-5; D unresolved. Germline V gives CDR1 MNHEY, CDR2 SVGEGT. Trimming took 6 bases from V and 9 from J, leaving 15 bases between them. This CDR3 region has 13 residues. CDR3 residues: CASSQEGLLPQHF. The CDR3 DNA sequence: TGTGCCAGCAGCCAAGAGGGTCTTCTGCCCCAGCATTTT.

The chain is built from TRBV6-1 and TRBJ2-1; 11 bases are a match to TRBD2. V shed 4 bases, J shed 2 bases, and the junction held 7 bases outside the gene matches. CDR1 and CDR2 from the germline V gene are MNHNS and SASEGT. This CDR3 has 17 residues. The CDR3 DNA reads TGTGCCAGCAGTGGGGGACTAGCGGCCCCACCCTACAATGAGCAGTTCTTC. Encoded protein: CASSGGLAAPPYNEQFF.

There are many counts of this clonotype. This rearrangement joins TRBV5-1 to TRBJ1-3; D ambiguous. CDR1 and CDR2 (germline): SGHRS, YFSETQ. Trimming pared 2 bases from V and 2 bases from J, leaving 8 bases between. The length of the CDR3 is 14 residues. The CDR3 spells CASSFETPGNTIYF. CDR3 DNA sequence: TGCGCCAGCAGCTTCGAAACACCTGGAAACACCATATATTTT.

The sample holds many counts of this clonotype. The J gene is TRBJ2-1, the V gene TRBV5-1; the match to TRBD2 covers 7 bases. Germline V CDR1 and CDR2: SGHRS, YFSETQ. CDR3 size: 15 residues. Germline trimming cut 7 bases from V and 6 bases from J; bases unmatched to any gene: 13. CDR3 in amino acids: CASYFGAGLPNEQFF. The CDR3, as DNA: TGCGCCAGCTACTTCGGAGCGGGACTCCCCAATGAGCAGTTCTTC. The full variable domain, with the rest looked up from reference TRBV5-1 and TRBJ2-1, is KAGVTQTPRYLIKTRGQQVTLSCSPISGHRSVSWYQQTPGQGLQFLFEYFSETQRNKGNFPGRFSGRQFSNSRSEMNVSTLELGDSALYLCASYFGAGLPNEQFFGPGTRLTVL.

This clonotype was counted at least ten times. The chain joins TRBV11-2 to TRBJ2-1; TRBD2 matches 10 bases. The V segment lost 8 bases and the J segment 9 bases; nucleotides outside the gene matches: 10. This CDR3 spans 14 amino acids. Germline V CDR1 and CDR2: SGHAT, FQNNGV. CDR3: CASHGALAGVEQFF. CDR3 coding DNA: TGTGCCAGCCACGGAGCCCTAGCGGGAGTTGAGCAGTTCTTC.

This clonotype was observed a handful of times. V usage is TRBV11-2 and J usage is TRBJ1-1, with D uncertain. Germline V gene sequence: CDR1 SGHAT, CDR2 FQNNGV. CDR3 length equals 12 residues. The V and J ends lost 3 bases and 4 bases respectively, with 6 bases between them. The CDR3 here is CASSFSSTEAFF. The CDR3 DNA reads TGTGCCAGCAGCTTCAGTAGCACTGAAGCTTTCTTT.

This rearrangement joins TRBV21-1 to TRBJ2-7; TRBD1 is the table's D call, not checked against the DNA. TRBV21-1 is a known pseudogene. The CDR3 covers 15 residues. CDR3 DNA: TGTGCCAGCAAGGGGGGGGACAGGACACCCTACGAGCAGTACTTC. Residues: CASKGGDRTPYEQYF.

This clonotype was seen more than once but under ten times. The rearrangement uses TRBV28 and TRBJ2-7, with 7 bases lining up with TRBD2. Germline V CDR1 and CDR2: MDHEN, SYDVKM. V was pared by 7 bases and J by 0 bases, with 6 bases of the junction left unmatched. The CDR3 contains 14 residues. In DNA, the CDR3 is TGTGCCAGCACCTTAGGGACTATCTCCTACGAGCAGTACTTC. This codes for CASTLGTISYEQYF.

This clonotype turned up a few times. J is TRBJ2-1 and V is TRBV12-3 or TRBV12-4; 13 bases fit TRBD2. With 6 bases clipped from V and 4 bases from J, the junction kept 12 bases outside the gene matches. The CDR3 sequence is 18 residues long. CDR3 amino acids: CASRWTSGGLHLYNEQFF. The CDR3 region has the DNA TGTGCCAGCAGGTGGACTAGCGGGGGCCTTCACCTTTACAATGAGCAGTTCTTC.

The chain combines TRBV11-3 with TRBJ2-2; possibly TRBD1 or TRBD2 for D (5 bases each). V shed 5 bases and J shed 5 bases, with 9 bases lying between them. Germline CDR1 and CDR2: SGHNT and YENEEA. This CDR3 is 13 amino acids long. This chain's CDR3 is CASSRGWTGELFF. The CDR3 nucleotides read TGTGCCAGCAGCCGGGGCTGGACCGGGGAGCTGTTTTTT.

The chain combines TRBV11-2 with TRBJ2-3; 8 positions match TRBD2. CDR3 length equals 16 residues. The V and J ends lost 0 bases and 1 base, in that order; junction bases with no gene match: 3. Germline V gene data show CDR1 as SGHAT and CDR2 as FQNNGV. CDR3 nucleotide sequence: TGTGCCAGCAGCTTAGATCATAGCGGGGGCACAGATACGCAGTATTTT. This sequence encodes CASSLDHSGGTDTQYF. The full variable domain, completed using reference TRBV11-2 and TRBJ2-3, is EAGVAQSPRYKIIEKRQSVAFWCNPISGHATLYWYQQILGQGPKLLIQFQNNGVVDDSQLPKDRFSAERLKGVDSTLKIQPAKLEDSAVYLCASSLDHSGGTDTQYFGPGTRLTVL.

This clonotype was counted only a few times. The rearrangement uses TRBV7-9 and TRBJ2-5; 9 bases map to TRBD2. Trimming cost V 5 bases and J 1 base; bases outside gene matches: 17. The CDR3 runs to 19 residues. Germline V gives CDR1 SEHNR, CDR2 FQNEAQ (reference sequence). The CDR3 region has the DNA TGTGCCAGCAGCCACGGGAGAGTAGCGGGGGCCCGATTCCAAGAGACCCAGTACTTC. Translation: CASSHGRVAGARFQETQYF.

As to this clonotype: The CDR3 carries no conserved terminal phenylalanine or tryptophan, so it likely arises from a read error. This chain connects TRBV6-5 to TRBJ1-6, with 7 bases lining up with TRBD1. The CDR3 loop spans 16 amino acids. The ends lost 6 bases at V and 7 bases at J; junction bases unmatched: 12. Germline CDR1 MNHEY, CDR2 SVGAGI. CDR3 nucleotide sequence: TGTGCCAGCAGCCCTGACAGGGAGCTGAGGAATTCACCCCTCCACTCT. Protein product: CASSPDRELRNSPLHS.

This clonotype came up a few times. V and J are TRBV4-3 and TRBJ1-5; D ambiguous. CDR1 is LGHNA and CDR2 is YSLEER in the germline V gene. Trimming stripped 0 bases from V and 11 bases from J, with 11 bases between. This CDR3 is built from 13 residues. DNA of the CDR3: TGCGCCAGCAGCCAAGAGCCCCCCACGGCCCAGCATTTT. Its translation is CASSQEPPTAQHF.

This clonotype was counted ten times or more. V is TRBV5-1 and J is TRBJ2-3; 10 positions agree with TRBD2. Trimming cost V 0 bases and J 2 bases; bases outside gene matches: 6. This CDR3 comprises 17 residues. Germline loops: CDR1 SGHRS, CDR2 YFSETQ. The CDR3 loop is CASSLAPLAGITDTQYF. CDR3 nucleotide sequence: TGCGCCAGCAGCTTGGCCCCACTAGCGGGAATCACAGATACGCAGTATTTT.